This T cell receptor beta chain was sequenced for a study of blood T cell repertoires in COVID-19. Study as a whole: T cells, B-cell-depleted T cells, or PBMCs supplied cDNA or gDNA.

Symptom resolution, clearance, or two negative PCRs marked donors in Cohort 3 as recovered. Here immunoSEQ multiplex PCR was the method, and the copy in TCRdb shows in-frame clones only, minus some. The repertoire holds hundreds of thousands of clones, approximately 85% seen once, with around 1% in the top ten. CDR1 and CDR2 (germline): SGDLS, YYNGEE. Trimming took 2 bases from V and 4 from J; bases not matched to a gene: 8. The CDR3 sequence is 16 residues long. V gene TRBV9 combines with J gene TRBJ2-2; TRBD2 aligns across 7 bases. Sequenced input: PBMCs or T cells enriched from blood (not recorded which). This TCR was sampled from a woman aged 30 to 39 who had recovered from COVID-19. The CDR3 coding sequence is TGTGCCAGCAGCGTCATGACTAGCCCCGGCACCGGGGAGCTGTTTTTT. Amino acids: CASSVMTSPGTGELFF.